The 28 T cell receptor beta chains reported below all come from one sample, sequenced in a study of TIL therapy for anti-PD-1-resistant metastatic lung cancer. The immunoSEQ assay was v3. Using immunoSEQ multiplex PCR, the repertoire was profiled, and TCRdb retains in-frame clones only, with some absent. The data hold just over 25,000 clones, with around 77% observed a single time. This sample's time point: pre-treatment sample, taken before nivolumab and TIL therapy. Tumor tissue came from excised metastases, mostly pleural nodules or supraclavicular lymph nodes. The source material was tumor tissue, sampled at baseline. These receptors were taken from a person between 25 and 79 years old with non-small cell lung cancer.

The chain recombines TRBV5-1 with TRBJ2-5; the D gene is possibly TRBD1 (5 bases). Germline CDR1 is SGHRS and CDR2 is YFSETQ. Trimming left V 5 bases short and J 2 bases short, with 10 bases between. The CDR3 runs to 13 residues. CDR3 DNA sequence: TGCGCCAGCAGGGGAACAGGTCAAGAGACCCAGTACTTC. It translates to CASRGTGQETQYF. Complete variable domain (other parts from reference TRBV5-1 and TRBJ2-5): KAGVTQTPRYLIKTRGQQVTLSCSPISGHRSVSWYQQTPGQGLQFLFEYFSETQRNKGNFPGRFSGRQFSNSRSEMNVSTLELGDSALYLCASRGTGQETQYFGPGTRLLVL.

The chain is built from TRBV2 and TRBJ2-3, with D perhaps TRBD2 (5 bases). The CDR3 loop spans 16 amino acids. Germline assignment: CDR1 SNHLY and CDR2 FYNNEI. The V and J ends lost 4 bases and 0 bases respectively, with 14 bases between them. CDR3 bases: TGTGCCAGCAGTGTGTTTTGGGAGCCTAGCACAGATACGCAGTATTTT. Translation: CASSVFWEPSTDTQYF. Full variable domain (outside the CDR3, taken from reference TRBV2 and TRBJ2-3): EPEVTQTPSHQVTQMGQEVILRCVPISNHLYFYWYRQILGQKVEFLVSFYNNEISEKSEIFDDQFSVERPDGSNFTLKIRSTKLEDSAMYFCASSVFWEPSTDTQYFGPGTRLTVL.

The CDR3 nucleotides read TGTGCCAGTAGTATAGGGACGGGGATGAACACTGAAGCTTTCTTT. This gives the protein CASSIGTGMNTEAFF. The chain uses TRBV19 and TRBJ1-1; no reliable D call. The CDR3 length is 15 residues. Germline V gives CDR1 LNHDA, CDR2 SQIVND (reference sequence). V was trimmed by 1 base and J by 0 bases, leaving 9 bases between them.

This chain joins TRBV30 and TRBJ1-1, with D maybe TRBD1 (5 bases). Germline values: CDR1 GTSNPN, CDR2 SVGIG (reference sequence). The CDR3 is 13 residues long. V lost 4 bases and J 4 bases, leaving 13 bases between the germline ends. The CDR3 region is CAWNPGVATEAFF. The CDR3 DNA follows: TGTGCCTGGAACCCGGGGGTGGCCACTGAAGCTTTCTTT.

In its sample, this clone was seen once. The chain joins TRBV7-8 to TRBJ2-1, with D tentatively TRBD1 (5 bases). Trimming removed 6 bases at V and 8 bases at J, with 8 bases between. The germline gives CDR1 SGHVS, CDR2 FQNEAQ. The CDR3 is 11 residues long. The CDR3, as DNA: TGTGCCAGCAGTCAAGGGGATGAGCAGTTCTTC. Translation: CASSQGDEQFF.

The chain carries TRBV6-1 and TRBJ2-7, with 11 bases that match TRBD1. This CDR3 region has 15 residues. The junction had 7 bases not matched to a gene; V was cut back by 6 bases and J by 3 bases. CDR1 and CDR2 from the germline V gene are MNHNS and SASEGT. As DNA, the CDR3 is TGTGCCAGCAGGTCGGTGGGGACAGGGGGCTACGAGCAGTACTTC. Amino acid sequence: CASRSVGTGGYEQYF.

V is TRBV5-4 and J is TRBJ1-1; D might be TRBD1 (6 bases). V shed 3 bases and J shed 1 base, with 10 bases lying between them. Germline V gene lookup returns CDR1 SGHNT and CDR2 YYREEE (reference sequence). The CDR3 covers 14 residues. CDR3 in amino acids: CASSYRDTNTEAFF. CDR3 nucleotide sequence: TGTGCCAGCAGCTACAGGGATACGAACACTGAAGCTTTCTTT.

The chain carries TRBV19 and TRBJ1-1, with 12 positions matching TRBD1. Germline CDR1 is LNHDA and CDR2 is SQIVND (reference sequence). Unmatched junction bases numbered 22, after V lost 9 bases and J lost 5 bases. The CDR3 contains 19 residues. The CDR3 here is CASTKTLTGTGGVWTEAFF. The CDR3 nucleotides read TGTGCCAGCACGAAAACCCTCACCGGGACAGGGGGCGTTTGGACTGAAGCTTTCTTT.

The rearrangement joins TRBV11-3 to TRBJ2-7; D possibly corresponds to TRBD1 (5 bases). This CDR3 spans 15 amino acids. V lost 2 bases and J 2 bases, leaving 13 bases between the germline ends. Germline V gives CDR1 SGHNT, CDR2 YENEEA. CDR3 coding DNA: TGTGCCAGCAGCTTAATCAGGGAAACCCCCTACGAGCAGTACTTC. It specifies CASSLIRETPYEQYF.

This clone was seen a handful of times. This chain connects TRBV7-6 to TRBJ1-6; D is perhaps TRBD1 (6 bases). The CDR3 consists of 14 residues. Germline V gene data show CDR1 as SGHVS and CDR2 as FNYEAQ. The V end was cut by 4 bases, the J end by 9 bases, with 13 bases between. The CDR3 sequence is CASSSGVGGSPLHF. The CDR3, as DNA: TGTGCCAGCAGCTCAGGGGTGGGTGGTTCACCCCTCCACTTT.

The genes are TRBV10-1 and TRBJ2-3; 10 nucleotides match TRBD2. Unmatched junction bases numbered 2, after V lost 0 bases and J lost 2 bases. The CDR3 consists of 16 residues. Per the germline V gene, CDR1 is WNHNN and CDR2 is SYGVQD (reference sequence). CDR3 nucleotide sequence: TGCGCCAGCAGTGAGTCGAGCGGGGGGGCCACAGATACGCAGTATTTT. Encoded protein: CASSESSGGATDTQYF.

This clone was seen a single time. The rearrangement joins TRBV28 to TRBJ2-7; D unresolved. V was trimmed by 7 bases and J by 5 bases, leaving 9 bases between them. CDR1 and CDR2 (germline): MDHEN, SYDVKM. The CDR3 has 11 amino acids. The CDR3 loop is CASTSRNEQYF. The DNA for the CDR3 is TGTGCCAGCACCTCGAGGAACGAGCAGTACTTC.

The chain employs TRBV7-8 and TRBJ2-5; D is uncertain. The CDR3 spans 14 residues. Germline CDR1 SGHVS, CDR2 FQNEAQ. V shed 2 bases and J shed 0 bases, with 7 bases lying between them. For the CDR3, the DNA is TGTGCCAGCAGCTTAAGGGCGAACCAAGAGACCCAGTACTTC. Encoded protein: CASSLRANQETQYF.

The chain carries TRBV6-5 and TRBJ1-2, with 10 positions matching TRBD1. J lost 5 bases, V lost 6 bases, and 9 bases had no gene match. This CDR3 has 15 residues. Looked up from germline, CDR1 is MNHEY and CDR2 is SVGAGI. CDR3 in amino acids: CASSLSDRGQYGYTF. CDR3 in DNA: TGTGCCAGCAGCCTATCCGACAGGGGGCAGTATGGCTACACCTTC.

This sequence joins TRBV7-9 and TRBJ1-1; D is perhaps TRBD1 (6 bases). The CDR3 sequence is 15 residues long. The V end was cut by 5 bases, the J end by 5 bases, with 18 bases between. The germline CDR1 and CDR2 sequences are SEHNR and FQNEAQ (reference sequence). The CDR3 loop is CASSHNRVTRTEAFF. CDR3 sequence (DNA): TGTGCCAGCAGCCACAACAGGGTAACTAGAACTGAAGCTTTCTTT.

This rearrangement joins TRBV19 to TRBJ2-1, with D perhaps given as TRBD1 or TRBD2 (5 bases each). V dropped 1 base and J dropped 3 bases, with 16 bases sitting between them. The length of the CDR3 is 17 residues. CDR1 is LNHDA, CDR2 SQIVND, per germline (reference sequence). The DNA of the CDR3 is TGTGCCAGTAGTATAGTGGGTTCGGGGACGCTCTACAATGAGCAGTTCTTC. Protein product: CASSIVGSGTLYNEQFF.

The rearrangement links TRBV4-3 to TRBJ1-4, with a possible D match to TRBD1 (6 bases). The V end lost 0 bases, the J end lost 3 bases, and 20 bases lay between the germline ends. This CDR3 has 19 residues. Germline V gene sequence: CDR1 LGHNA, CDR2 YSLEER. CDR3 loop: CASSQDLGGASLSNEKLFF. As DNA, the CDR3 is TGCGCCAGCAGCCAAGATCTCGGGGGGGCAAGTTTATCTAATGAAAAACTGTTTTTT.

This clone is classed as medium-sized. The DNA of the CDR3 is TGTGCCAGCAGCCAAGATTTGTTGTTCGGGGGCTTATCACCCCTCCACTTT. Translated, it gives CASSQDLLFGGLSPLHF. The gene calls are TRBV4-2 and TRBJ1-6, with D perhaps TRBD1 (6 bases). Germline CDR1 and CDR2: LGHNA and YNFKEQ. This CDR3 spans 17 amino acids. The V end was cut by 0 bases, the J end by 10 bases, with 19 bases between.

This clone has just a few counts. The rearrangement joins TRBV5-6 to TRBJ2-2; 7 bases agree with TRBD2. The CDR3 runs 15 residues. Germline assignment: CDR1 SGHDT and CDR2 YYEEEE. Trimming cost V 4 bases and J 2 bases; bases outside gene matches: 5. The CDR3 loop is CASSPRDYNTGELFF. In nucleotides, the CDR3 is TGTGCCAGCAGCCCCCGGGACTATAACACCGGGGAGCTGTTTTTT.

The chain has TRBV20-1 and TRBJ2-1, with D uncertain. Germline CDR1 and CDR2: DFQATT and SNEGSKA (reference sequence). V was cut by 6 bases and J by 16 bases, with 16 bases left in between. The CDR3 spans 10 residues. The CDR3 nucleotides read TGCAGTGCCCCTTTCCCGGAGTATTTCTTC. This encodes CSAPFPEYFF.

This chain uses TRBV30 with TRBJ1-3; maybe TRBD1 (6 bases). The V and J ends lost 0 bases and 3 bases respectively, with 15 bases between them. The CDR3 has 16 residues. Per germline, CDR1 GTSNPN and CDR2 SVGIG (reference sequence). CDR3 coding DNA: TGTGCCTGGAGTGTTTCGGGGGCTAGTAGTGGAAACACCATATATTTT. It encodes CAWSVSGASSGNTIYF.

The V and J genes are TRBV18 and TRBJ2-2; D call uncertain. V lost 5 bases and J lost 0, with 16 bases in between. CDR1 is KGHSH, CDR2 LQKENI, per germline. This CDR3 contains 17 residues. The CDR3 region is CASSSHQAASNTGELFF. The CDR3 bases are TGTGCCAGCTCATCCCACCAGGCGGCTTCGAACACCGGGGAGCTGTTTTTT.

This chain links TRBV19 with TRBJ1-5; a weak D match, TRBD1 (6 bases). Trimming left V 10 bases short and J 3 bases short, with 10 bases between. The CDR3 spans 12 residues. The germline V gene encodes CDR1 LNHDA and CDR2 SQIVND (reference sequence). CDR3 amino acids: CAIQGNNQPQHF. In DNA form, the CDR3 reads TGTGCCATACAGGGAAACAATCAGCCCCAGCATTTT.

This chain links TRBV5-1 with TRBJ1-2, with 10 bases fitting TRBD1. CDR1 SGHRS and CDR2 YFSETQ come from the germline V gene. V lost 4 bases and J lost 7; bases outside the gene matches: 13. This CDR3 spans 16 amino acids. The CDR3 DNA reads TGCGCCAGCAGCCCGGAAACTCCGGACAGGGGGATTGGCTACACCTTC. This codes for CASSPETPDRGIGYTF.

The chain links TRBV6-4 to TRBJ2-5, with a possible D match to TRBD2 (5 bases). Germline assignment: CDR1 MRHNA and CDR2 SNTAGT. V was cut by 6 bases and J by 5 bases, with 13 bases left in between. The CDR3 sequence is 13 residues long. The CDR3 DNA reads as TGTGCCAGCAGAAGGACTCAAGGGGAGACCCAGTACTTC. Its translation is CASRRTQGETQYF.

The chain uses TRBV6-1 and TRBJ1-5; D gene uncertain. Per germline, CDR1 MNHNS and CDR2 SASEGT. Trimming removed 5 bases at V and 9 bases at J, with 11 bases between. The CDR3 is 12 residues long. CDR3 DNA: TGTGCCAGCAGTCTTTCCGTATTGCCCCAGCATTTT. This codes for CASSLSVLPQHF.

J is TRBJ2-7 and V is TRBV5-1; 10 nucleotides line up with TRBD1. Trimming cost V 5 bases and J 4 bases; bases outside gene matches: 9. This CDR3 has 15 amino acids. From germline, CDR1 is SGHRS and CDR2 YFSETQ. The CDR3 spells CASSSELGQGYEQYF. In DNA, the CDR3 is TGCGCCAGCAGTTCCGAATTGGGACAGGGGTACGAGCAGTACTTC.

The chain recombines TRBV7-7 with TRBJ2-2; 10 nucleotides agree with TRBD2. The V and J ends lost 2 bases and 6 bases, in that order; junction bases with no gene match: 12. CDR3 length: 18 residues. CDR1 is SSHAT, CDR2 FNYEAQ, per germline (reference sequence). The CDR3 loop reads CASSLLWSGGANPGELFF. Written as DNA, the CDR3 is TGTGCCAGCAGCTTACTTTGGAGCGGGGGGGCCAACCCCGGGGAGCTGTTTTTT.